This T cell receptor (beta chain) was recorded in a study of shared clonotypes between healthy human individuals. Each PCR replicate from the sorted subsets contained about 200 ng DNA, which is some 30,000 T cell genomes. Generated by immunoSEQ multiplex PCR, the TCRdb table keeps only in-frame clones and is missing some. The table records some 1,100,000 clones, approximately 80% of them present only once. The CDR3 spans 12 residues. The V gene end was trimmed by 4 bases and the J gene end by 6 bases; junction bases not matched to a gene: 3. Germline V lookup: CDR1 SGHNT, CDR2 YYREEE (reference sequence). Concerning this clone itself: The target antigen is unknown.

Study results and caveats: Across a handful of donors, naive CD4 shared 5% to 6.5%, naive CD8 about 3.2%, memory CD4 roughly 2.4%, memory CD8 approximately 0.4%. Compared with memory subsets, naive subsets generally had larger estimated richness. At large depth, rarefaction still showed sorted-subset sequencing to be incomplete.

The sample comprised memory CD4+ T cells from PBMCs. The subset denotes: CD45RA-negative fraction. This TCR was sampled from a man between 18 and 29 years old in good health. Some clones in this sample may be carry-over from other donors' samples. The rearrangement links TRBV5-4 to TRBJ1-2; the match to TRBD1 covers 7 bases. The CDR3 nucleotides read TGTGCCAGCAGCGACAGGGACGATGGCTACACCTTC. As protein: CASSDRDDGYTF.